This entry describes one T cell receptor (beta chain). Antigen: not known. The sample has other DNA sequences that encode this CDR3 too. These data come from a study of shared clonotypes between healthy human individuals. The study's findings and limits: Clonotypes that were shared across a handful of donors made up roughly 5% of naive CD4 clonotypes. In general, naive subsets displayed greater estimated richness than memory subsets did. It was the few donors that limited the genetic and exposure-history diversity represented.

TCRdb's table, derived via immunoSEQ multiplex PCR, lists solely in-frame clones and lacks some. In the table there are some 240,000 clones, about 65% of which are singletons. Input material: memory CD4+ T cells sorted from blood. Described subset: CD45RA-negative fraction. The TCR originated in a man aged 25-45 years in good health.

The CDR3 DNA is TGTGCCAGCAGCGTACGGGGGGACACAGATACGCAGTATTTT. Its translation: CASSVRGDTDTQYF. V gene TRBV9 combines with J gene TRBJ2-3; 7 bases line up with TRBD2. CDR3 length: 14 residues. Germline lookup yields CDR1 SGDLS and CDR2 YYNGEE. Losses at the gene ends were 1 base for V and 2 bases for J; bases not matched to a gene: 1.